The sample holds many counts of the clone carrying this T cell receptor beta chain. What it binds is unknown. The CDR3 totals 15 residues. V was trimmed by 5 bases and J by 5 bases, leaving 19 bases between them. Germline V gives CDR1 SGHTA, CDR2 FQGNSA. This sample was taken from a study of neurological immune-mediated disorders. Study-level points and caveats: Sharing of CDR3 amino acid sequences among expanded clones across subjects was absent, suggesting private repertoires in all groups.

Stated time point: longitudinal time-point 1 (baseline). The group of healthy controls was made up of people who were blood bank volunteers in Maryland, USA. It was by 5'RACE with 10-nucleotide random UMIs that the cDNA was made. Over 170 million TCR-beta sequences from 15-18 subjects were obtained in each sequencing run. TCRdb re-analysed the 5' RACE reads in MiXCR, keeping a single row per CDR3 protein. Among over 55,000 distinct CDR3 sequences, 10% were seen once, and the ten largest hold 9.6%. The sample was PBMCs. The genes are TRBV7-2 and TRBJ2-7, with D perhaps being TRBD1 or TRBD2 (6 bases each). The origin of this receptor is a man aged 25 to 45 in good health. The CDR3 DNA sequence: TGTGCCAGCAGCCCCCAGTGGGGGGCTAGCGACGAGCAGTACTTC. This gives the protein CASSPQWGASDEQYF.